These T cell receptor beta chains were read from a single sample in a study of long-term antiretroviral therapy in people with HIV. Sequenced by immunoSEQ multiplex PCR; TCRdb stores in-frame clones only, minus some. The sample includes roughly 37,000 clones, around three quarters of them seen just once. Sequencing used unsorted PBMCs, obtained 3.4 years after starting antiretroviral therapy. These TCRs come from a man aged 30 to 39 with HIV. Both conserved end residues are part of each CDR3. Fields, in order: D gene, V gene, J gene, clone size, CDR3 protein, CDR3 DNA. A D gene is named only where the DNA matches it firmly. The size field is filled for only some rows; it gives once, few, many or a size class.

>NA|TRBV6-4|TRBJ1-1|NA
CASSLGMNTEAFF
TGTGCCAGCAGCTTAGGAATGAACACTGAAGCTTTCTTT
>NA|TRBV6-5|TRBJ2-1|NA
CASSPRGGYDEQFF
TGTGCCAGCTCCCCCCGAGGAGGGTACGATGAGCAGTTCTTC
>TRBD1|TRBV7-9|TRBJ2-7|few
CASSSGRDRYEQYF
TGTGCCAGCAGCTCCGGAAGGGACAGGTACGAGCAGTACTTC
>TRBD2|TRBV7-8|TRBJ2-5|NA
CASSPREGGWPQYF
TGTGCCAGCAGCCCCAGGGAGGGCGGATGGCCCCAGTACTTC
>TRBD1|TRBV20-1|TRBJ2-1|few
CSANRGFGQFF
TGCAGTGCCAACAGGGGTTTCGGGCAGTTCTTC
>NA|TRBV6-5|TRBJ1-2|NA
CASSPSPGNYGYTF
TGTGCCAGCAGCCCCTCTCCAGGGAACTATGGCTACACCTTC
>NA|TRBV29-1|TRBJ2-7|once
CSVEQGPPYEQYF
TGCAGCGTTGAACAGGGACCCCCCTACGAGCAGTACTTC
>NA|TRBV5-4|TRBJ2-1|NA
CASSLGLPSINEQFF
TGTGCCAGCAGCTTGGGGCTACCGAGCATCAATGAGCAGTTCTTC
>TRBD1|TRBV15|TRBJ2-1|NA
CATGQGAVNNEQFF
TGTGCCACCGGACAGGGGGCGGTCAACAATGAGCAGTTCTTC
>NA|TRBV4-3|TRBJ2-1|few
CARGQSEQFF
TGCGCCAGAGGACAGAGTGAGCAGTTCTTC
>NA|TRBV25-1|TRBJ2-1|NA
CASSARSSYNEQFF
TGTGCCAGCAGTGCGCGGAGCTCCTACAATGAGCAGTTCTTC
>NA|TRBV10-1|TRBJ1-5|NA
CASSESLEQPQHF
TGCGCCAGCAGTGAGTCTTTGGAGCAGCCCCAGCATTTT
>NA|TRBV9|TRBJ2-5|NA
CASSVAISNLETQYF
TGTGCCAGCAGCGTAGCTATTTCTAACTTGGAGACCCAGTACTTC
>NA|TRBV28|TRBJ1-2|NA
CASSPVVLGYTF
TGTGCCAGCAGTCCAGTCGTCCTAGGCTACACCTTC
>NA|TRBV7-9|TRBJ2-7|few
CASSLGGPYEQYF
TGTGCCAGCAGCCTTGGGGGACCCTACGAGCAGTACTTC
>NA|TRBV6-6|TRBJ1-2|NA
CASSRGANYGYTF
TGTGCCAGCAGTCGGGGAGCTAACTATGGCTACACCTTC
>TRBD1|TRBV27|TRBJ2-1|NA
CASSSTGNEQFF
TGTGCCAGCAGCTCGACAGGGAATGAGCAGTTCTTC
>NA|TRBV6-1|TRBJ2-1|few
CASSEGPPRGEQFF
TGTGCCAGCAGTGAAGGTCCACCCCGGGGTGAGCAGTTCTTC
>NA|TRBV21-1|TRBJ2-2|NA
CASSNRRGAGELFF
TGTGCCAGCAGCAATAGAAGGGGGGCCGGGGAGCTGTTTTTT
>TRBD2|TRBV27|TRBJ2-1|NA
CASSSPWTSGTNEQFF
TGTGCCAGCAGTTCGCCATGGACTAGCGGGACCAATGAGCAGTTCTTC
>NA|TRBV19|TRBJ1-5|NA
CASSIAGFQPQHF
TGTGCCAGTAGTATAGCAGGATTTCAGCCCCAGCATTTT
>NA|TRBV5-1|TRBJ1-1|NA
CASDLNGDKTEAFF
TGCGCCAGCGACCTCAATGGGGACAAAACTGAAGCTTTCTTT
>NA|TRBV4-3|TRBJ2-1|once
CASSQGGGDEQFF
TGCGCCAGCAGCCAAGGGGGTGGTGATGAGCAGTTCTTC
>NA|TRBV2|TRBJ2-7|NA
CASSGAGVITYEQYF
TGTGCCAGCAGTGGGGCCGGGGTAATCACCTACGAGCAGTACTTC
>NA|TRBV27|TRBJ2-3|few
CASSFAWTGDTQYF
TGTGCCAGCAGTTTCGCCTGGACTGGGGATACGCAGTATTTT
>TRBD2|TRBV28|TRBJ2-7|NA
CASSGEGGFEQYF
TGTGCCAGCAGTGGGGAGGGAGGGTTCGAGCAGTACTTC